This T cell receptor beta chain was captured by sequencing in a study of blood T cell repertoires in COVID-19. Study background: Collection of acute and convalescent COVID-19 samples took place in the United States, Italy and Spain.

V was pared by 4 bases and J by 9 bases, with 8 bases of the junction left unmatched. Germline-derived CDR1 and CDR2 are SEHNR and FQNEAQ (reference sequence). There are 14 residues in the CDR3. TCRdb keeps only in-frame clones here, not all; method: immunoSEQ multiplex PCR. Among some 350,000 clones, 90% to 95% were seen once, and the ten largest hold approximately 3.5%. The sequencing input was peripheral blood. The rearrangement links TRBV7-9 to TRBJ1-5; TRBD1 matches 8 bases. This receptor was obtained from a woman aged 18-30 years who had recovered from COVID-19. In DNA form, the CDR3 reads TGTGCCAGCAGCTCCGGACAGGGTCGGTGGCCCCAGCATTTT. The encoded protein is CASSSGQGRWPQHF.